This entry lists 15 T cell receptor beta chains sequenced from one sample in a study of blood T cell repertoires in COVID-19. The table came from immunoSEQ multiplex PCR; TCRdb's copy has only in-frame clones and leaves some out. Of 200,000 to 300,000 clones listed, 90% were seen once; the top ten hold 3% to 4.5%. Material for sequencing was peripheral blood. The receptors derive from a woman aged 40 to 50 with acute or convalescent COVID-19.

The V and J genes are TRBV4-2 and TRBJ2-3, with D possibly being TRBD2 (6 bases). V lost 2 bases, J lost 0 bases, and 12 bases lay in between. This CDR3 has 16 residues. CDR1 is LGHNA, CDR2 YNFKEQ, per germline. Here the CDR3 reads CASSQYLGGSTDTQYF. CDR3 nucleotide sequence: TGTGCCAGCAGCCAATACCTAGGAGGGAGCACAGATACGCAGTATTTT.

The chain has TRBV5-6 and TRBJ2-3, with D possibly matching TRBD1 (5 bases). The CDR3 runs to 14 residues. V was cut by 7 bases and J by 5 bases, with 17 bases left in between. Per the germline V gene, CDR1 is SGHDT and CDR2 is YYEEEE. The CDR3 sequence: CASQSAGFRDTQYF. In DNA, the CDR3 is TGTGCCAGCCAATCGGCAGGGTTCAGAGATACGCAGTATTTT.

The chain couples TRBV5-1 to TRBJ1-2; TRBD1 agrees at 8 bases. The junction had 9 bases not matched to a gene; V was cut back by 3 bases and J by 8 bases. The CDR3 extends over 14 amino acids. The germline V gene has CDR1 SGHRS and CDR2 YFSETQ. This CDR3 is CASSSLTGGKGYTF. Here the CDR3 DNA reads TGCGCCAGCAGCTCCCTCACAGGGGGGAAAGGCTACACCTTC. Supplemented by reference TRBV5-1 and TRBJ1-2, the full variable domain reads KAGVTQTPRYLIKTRGQQVTLSCSPISGHRSVSWYQQTPGQGLQFLFEYFSETQRNKGNFPGRFSGRQFSNSRSEMNVSTLELGDSALYLCASSSLTGGKGYTFGSGTRLTVV.

The rearrangement links TRBV5-4 to TRBJ2-5; D is ambiguous. Germline CDR1 is SGHNT and CDR2 is YYREEE (reference sequence). The CDR3 is 16 amino acids. With 7 bases removed from V and 1 base from J, the gap between germline ends came to 20 bases. As DNA, the CDR3 is TGTGCCAGCGGAACGTACTTTGGAGCTCCCCAAGAGACCCAGTACTTC. It specifies CASGTYFGAPQETQYF.

The chain links TRBV6-1 to TRBJ2-7; TRBD2 is a possible D gene (6 bases). V lost 0 bases, J lost 8 bases, and 14 bases lay in between. Germline CDR1 reads MNHNS; CDR2 reads SASEGT. This CDR3 spans 14 amino acids. The CDR3: CASSEAIRGAKQYV. The CDR3 region has the DNA TGTGCCAGCAGTGAAGCGATACGCGGGGCAAAGCAGTACGTC.

The chain is built from TRBV3-1 (or the pseudogene TRBV3-2) and TRBJ1-4; no reliable D call. The germline gives CDR1 LGHDT, CDR2 YNNKEL (reference sequence). Trimming removed 3 bases at V and 3 bases at J, with 17 bases between. The length of the CDR3 is 17 residues. This CDR3 is CASSHTLFSGANEKLFF. CDR3 in DNA: TGTGCCAGCAGCCACACCCTTTTCTCGGGAGCTAATGAAAAACTGTTTTTT.

The V gene is TRBV7-6, the J gene TRBJ2-5, with TRBD1 as a possible D gene (6 bases). Per the germline V gene, CDR1 is SGHVS and CDR2 is FNYEAQ. The CDR3 covers 13 residues. The V end was cut by 5 bases, the J end by 3 bases, with 10 bases between. The CDR3 spells CASSPGQKETQYF. The CDR3 DNA reads TGTGCCAGCAGCCCCGGACAGAAAGAGACCCAGTACTTC.

J is TRBJ1-2 and V is TRBV30; TRBD1 aligns across 7 bases. The V gene end was trimmed by 2 bases and the J gene end by 6 bases; junction bases not matched to a gene: 9. This CDR3 is built from 14 residues. The germline V gene has CDR1 GTSNPN and CDR2 SVGIG (reference sequence). CDR3 sequence: CAWSSLGGADGYTF. CDR3 nucleotide sequence: TGTGCCTGGAGTTCCCTAGGGGGCGCGGATGGCTACACCTTC.

The chain combines TRBV5-1 with TRBJ2-5; 8 bases fit TRBD2. The V segment lost 4 bases and the J segment 1 base; nucleotides outside the gene matches: 6. Looked up from germline, CDR1 is SGHRS and CDR2 is YFSETQ. CDR3 length equals 15 residues. Here the CDR3 DNA reads TGCGCCAGCAGCCCGCCGGGGGGGGTCCAAGAGACCCAGTACTTC. Translated, it gives CASSPPGGVQETQYF. The full variable domain, in which reference TRBV5-1 and TRBJ2-5 provide the parts outside the CDR3, is KAGVTQTPRYLIKTRGQQVTLSCSPISGHRSVSWYQQTPGQGLQFLFEYFSETQRNKGNFPGRFSGRQFSNSRSEMNVSTLELGDSALYLCASSPPGGVQETQYFGPGTRLLVL.

The chain joins TRBV10-3 to TRBJ2-1; 7 bases are a match to TRBD1. Germline trimming cut 3 bases from V and 8 bases from J; bases unmatched to any gene: 7. The germline gives CDR1 ENHRY, CDR2 SYGVKD. The CDR3 has 14 amino acids. The CDR3 nucleotides read TGTGCCATCAGTGATATGCAGGGGGTTCATGAGCAGTTCTTC. Translated, it gives CAISDMQGVHEQFF.

The J gene is TRBJ2-7, the V gene TRBV6-1; perhaps TRBD2 as D (6 bases). Germline lookup yields CDR1 MNHNS and CDR2 SASEGT. The CDR3 is made up of 15 amino acids. V lost 3 bases and J 7 bases, leaving 19 bases between the germline ends. CDR3 loop: CASSEAVAASEEQYV. As DNA, the CDR3 is TGTGCCAGCAGTGAGGCCGTAGCGGCCTCGGAAGAGCAGTACGTC.

The gene calls are TRBV4-1 and TRBJ2-2, with a tentative D call TRBD2 (5 bases). In germline, CDR1 is MGHRA, CDR2 YSYEKL. CDR3 length equals 17 residues. The V gene lost 4 bases and the J gene lost 5 bases, with 20 bases spanning the gap. CDR3 sequence: CASSPLWSGSRTGELFF. The CDR3 bases are TGCGCCAGCAGCCCCCTATGGTCGGGGTCGAGGACCGGGGAGCTGTTTTTT.

This sequence joins TRBV9 and TRBJ2-5; the D gene is possibly TRBD1 (6 bases). CDR1 is SGDLS and CDR2 is YYNGEE in the germline V gene. V was clipped by 5 bases and J by 2 bases, with 13 bases between them. The CDR3 consists of 14 residues. CDR3 loop: CASSTQTGQETQYF. The CDR3 DNA follows: TGTGCCAGCAGTACGCAGACAGGACAAGAGACCCAGTACTTC. The full variable domain, its missing parts supplied by reference TRBV9 and TRBJ2-5, is DSGVTQTPKHLITATGQRVTLRCSPRSGDLSVYWYQQSLDQGLQFLIQYYNGEERAKGNILERFSAQQFPDLHSELNLSSLELGDSALYFCASSTQTGQETQYFGPGTRLLVL.

This rearrangement joins TRBV2 to TRBJ1-2, with D hard to call. In germline, CDR1 is SNHLY, CDR2 FYNNEI. V was cut by 7 bases and J by 1 base, with 13 bases left in between. The CDR3 is 14 amino acids. The CDR3 spells CASTPDGNNYGYTF. The CDR3, as DNA: TGTGCCAGCACCCCGGACGGGAATAACTATGGCTACACCTTC.

The J gene is TRBJ2-5, the V gene TRBV2; TRBD1 matches at 9 bases. The germline gives CDR1 SNHLY, CDR2 FYNNEI. V was clipped by 3 bases and J by 1 base; unmatched bases: 9. The CDR3 loop spans 17 amino acids. The CDR3: CASSDGTGRELQETQYF. In nucleotides, the CDR3 is TGTGCCAGCAGTGACGGGACAGGGAGGGAGCTCCAAGAGACCCAGTACTTC.